These T cell receptor beta chains were read from a single sample in a study of cytomegalovirus exposure and HLA in healthy donors. The method was immunoSEQ multiplex PCR; TCRdb's version includes in-frame clones alone and lacks a portion of them. The sample consists of around 260,000 clones, 80% of them appearing once. The specimen sequenced was PBMCs. Source of these receptors: a girl aged 2 to 10 in good health and CMV-seronegative. The CDR3 runs from the conserved cysteine through the conserved F or W. The D gene is left open where the match is weak. Size is omitted from some rows. Given values are once, few, many or a class for expanded clones.

abundance,j_gene,len,d_gene,v_gene,CDR3nt,CDR3aa
.,TRBJ1-2,14,.,TRBV13,TGTGCCAGCAGCTTAGATTCGGGAGGCTATGGCTACACCTTC,CASSLDSGGYGYTF
.,TRBJ1-1,15,.,TRBV28,TGTGCCAGCAGTCTCCCGACAGGTCTCCCTGCTGAAGCTTTCTTT,CASSLPTGLPAEAFF
.,TRBJ2-5,13,.,TRBV10-2,TGCGCCAGCGGGGGCCATAGGGGAGAGACCCAGTACTTC,CASGGHRGETQYF
once,TRBJ2-3,14,.,TRBV15,TGTGCCACCAGCCGCTATTCATCAACAGATACGCAGTATTTT,CATSRYSSTDTQYF
.,TRBJ2-7,19,TRBD1,TRBV28,TGTGCCAGCAGTCCTCCTCCCGGGACAGGGGCAATTGGATTTTACGAGCAGTACTTC,CASSPPPGTGAIGFYEQYF
.,TRBJ2-5,14,.,TRBV5-1,TGCGCCAGCAGCTTGGAACGGCCGGGGGAGACCCAGTACTTC,CASSLERPGETQYF
few,TRBJ2-1,18,TRBD2,TRBV10-3,TGTGCCATCAGTGCCCGAGGGGCGGGAGGGAGCTCCTACAATGAGCAGTTCTTC,CAISARGAGGSSYNEQFF
.,TRBJ1-5,14,.,TRBV5-4,TGTGCCAGCAGCTTTCAGGGAAGCAATCAGCCCCAGCATTTT,CASSFQGSNQPQHF
.,TRBJ2-7,15,.,TRBV5-5,TGTGCCAGCAGCCCCCGTGCTAGCACCGTCTACGAGCAGTACTTC,CASSPRASTVYEQYF
once,TRBJ2-1,13,.,TRBV15,TGTGCCACCAGCTGGGCAGTATACAATGAGCAGTTCTTC,CATSWAVYNEQFF
.,TRBJ2-5,14,TRBD1,TRBV6-1,TGTGCCAGCAGTGAAAACAGGGGCGGGGAGACCCAGTACTTC,CASSENRGGETQYF
.,TRBJ1-1,14,.,TRBV7-2,TGTGCCAGCAGCTTGGAGGGGCTAGGGACTGAAGCTTTCTTT,CASSLEGLGTEAFF
.,TRBJ2-1,16,TRBD2,TRBV27,TGTGCCAGCAGTCCGAGGGCGGGAGAAACTTACAATGAGCAGTTCTTC,CASSPRAGETYNEQFF
.,TRBJ1-2,18,.,TRBV7-4,TGTGCCAGCAGCTTTCGCGGCAAGACGGGTAGCTGGAGCTATGGCTACACCTTC,CASSFRGKTGSWSYGYTF
.,TRBJ2-7,14,.,TRBV9,TGTGCCAGCGCCGGCGGGACGGAGGAATACGAGCAGTACTTC,CASAGGTEEYEQYF
once,TRBJ2-5,14,TRBD2,TRBV5-1,TGCGCCAGCAGCTTGGCCAGCGGGGGAGAGACCCAGTACTTC,CASSLASGGETQYF
.,TRBJ2-1,12,.,TRBV9,TGTGCCAGCGCGGTGTCCGACAATGAGCAGTTCTTC,CASAVSDNEQFF
.,TRBJ2-7,16,TRBD2,TRBV5-1,TGCGCCAGCAGCTTGGCCGGACTAGCGCCAACCTACGAGCAGTACTTC,CASSLAGLAPTYEQYF
.,TRBJ2-5,14,TRBD2,TRBV19,TGTGCCAGTAGTATAGATGGACTAGCAAAGACCCAGTACTTC,CASSIDGLAKTQYF
.,TRBJ1-1,15,TRBD1,TRBV4-1,TGCGCCAGCAGCCAAAACAGGGGGATGAACACTGAAGCTTTCTTT,CASSQNRGMNTEAFF
.,TRBJ2-5,15,TRBD1,TRBV2,TGTGCCAGCAGTGCAAGACAGGGGGCCCAAGAGACCCAGTACTTC,CASSARQGAQETQYF
.,TRBJ2-7,15,TRBD2,TRBV7-2,TGTGCCAGCAGCTTATCGGCGGGGGGCCAATACGAGCAGTACTTC,CASSLSAGGQYEQYF
.,TRBJ2-1,12,.,TRBV7-9,TGTGCCAGCAGCCGAGGGATTGGTGAGCAGTTCTTC,CASSRGIGEQFF
.,TRBJ2-1,13,TRBD1,TRBV5-1,TGCGCCAGCAGCGGGACAGGCGACAATGAGCAGTTCTTC,CASSGTGDNEQFF